Following are 10 T cell receptor beta chains from one sample sequenced in a study of CD8+CD57+ T cells in acquired aplastic anemia. Genomic DNA, the template, was used for profiling of the TCR beta VDJ and CDR3. TCRdb reanalysed the reads using MiXCR and keeps one entry per CDR3 protein. The repertoire holds about 200,000 distinct CDR3 sequences, with approximately 60% as singletons. CD8+CD57+ cell expansion, shown by flow cytometry, had occurred in the patients selected for sequencing. The sequenced material came from sorted CD4+, CD8+, or CD8+CD57+ T cells (not recorded which) from PBMCs. Source of these receptors: a human donor with aplastic anemia.

The CDR3 region has the DNA TGTGCCAGCAGCTTACCCGGCGGGACCCAGTACTTC. This gives the protein CASSLPGGTQYF. The rearrangement joins TRBV7-2 to TRBJ2-5; D uncertain. Germline V lookup: CDR1 SGHTA, CDR2 FQGNSA. The CDR3 is 12 amino acids. The V end was cut by 2 bases, the J end by 7 bases, with 8 bases between.

The chain links TRBV4-2 to TRBJ1-3, with D possibly matching TRBD1 (5 bases). Germline V gene data show CDR1 as LGHNA and CDR2 as YNFKEQ. The V and J ends lost 0 bases and 4 bases respectively, with 13 bases between them. CDR3 size: 16 residues. As DNA, the CDR3 is TGTGCCAGCAGCCAAGATGGGCAGGGTTTCGGAAACACCATATATTTT. It yields the protein CASSQDGQGFGNTIYF.

In DNA, the CDR3 is TGTGCCAGCAGCCAAGATCCGAGGTTAGGGGGTAGCTCTGGAAACACCATATATTTT. Translating it yields CASSQDPRLGGSSGNTIYF. The chain employs TRBV14 and TRBJ1-3; D may be TRBD1 (6 bases). The V end was cut by 0 bases, the J end by 0 bases, with 18 bases between. The germline V gene has CDR1 SGHDN and CDR2 FVKESK. The CDR3 loop spans 19 amino acids.

The chain combines TRBV7-8 with TRBJ2-2, with 8 bases aligning to TRBD2. The V segment lost 2 bases and the J segment 3 bases; nucleotides outside the gene matches: 5. This CDR3 comprises 16 residues. The germline gives CDR1 SGHVS, CDR2 FQNEAQ. The CDR3 region has the DNA TGTGCCAGCAGCTTATCGTTAGCGGGATACACCGGGGAGCTGTTTTTT. Its translation: CASSLSLAGYTGELFF.

This chain uses TRBV5-1 with TRBJ1-1, with 8 positions matching TRBD1. V shed 4 bases and J 4 bases; nucleotides not matched to a gene: 6. From germline, CDR1 is SGHRS and CDR2 YFSETQ. The CDR3 has 14 residues. The chain's CDR3 is CASSLYDRGTEAFF. CDR3 sequence (DNA): TGCGCCAGCAGCCTGTATGACAGGGGCACTGAAGCTTTCTTT. Supplemented by reference TRBV5-1 and TRBJ1-1, the full variable domain reads KAGVTQTPRYLIKTRGQQVTLSCSPISGHRSVSWYQQTPGQGLQFLFEYFSETQRNKGNFPGRFSGRQFSNSRSEMNVSTLELGDSALYLCASSLYDRGTEAFFGQGTRLTVV.

This clonotype has a single count. The chain uses TRBV5-1 and TRBJ1-5, with TRBD1 identical over 9 bases. V was pared by 7 bases and J by 4 bases, with 6 bases of the junction left unmatched. This CDR3 contains 14 residues. Germline V gives CDR1 SGHRS, CDR2 YFSETQ. The CDR3 nucleotides read TGCGCCAGCCGCCGGGACAGGGAAAATCAGCCCCAGCATTTT. As protein: CASRRDRENQPQHF.

Notes on this clonotype: An end of the junction does not agree with germline; a read error may underlie this. The chain couples TRBV7-7 to TRBJ1-3; the D gene is possibly TRBD1 (5 bases). The CDR3 sequence is 15 residues long. Looked up from germline, CDR1 is SSHAT and CDR2 is FNYEAQ (reference sequence). CDR3 sequence reads: CASSKSGGSGNTIYF. As DNA, the CDR3 is TGTGCTAGCAGCAAAAGTGGGGGATCAGGAAACACCATATATTTT.

Concerning this clonotype: An end of the junction does not agree with germline; a read error may underlie this. V usage is TRBV7-9 and J usage is TRBJ2-7; 10 bases agree with TRBD2. The germline gives CDR1 SEHNR, CDR2 FQNEAQ (reference sequence). CDR3 length: 12 amino acids. The chain's CDR3 is CAGSGRALEQYF. For the CDR3, the DNA is TGTGCCGGCAGCGGGAGGGCCTTGGAGCAGTACTTC.

V usage is TRBV7-2 and J usage is TRBJ1-6; 7 bases match TRBD1. Germline V CDR1 and CDR2: SGHTA, FQGNSA. The CDR3 runs 15 residues. V lost 6 bases to trimming and J lost 5 bases; unmatched junction nucleotides: 7. The CDR3 nucleotides are TGTGCCAGCAGGAGGACAGGATCGAATAATTCACCCCTCCACTTT. This encodes CASRRTGSNNSPLHF.

In its sample, this clonotype was seen a few times. The J gene is TRBJ1-5, the V gene TRBV15, with 9 nucleotides matching TRBD1. The CDR3 sequence is 16 residues long. After removal of 3 bases from V and 0 bases from J, the junction contained 3 bases not matched to a gene. Germline V CDR1 and CDR2: LNHNV, YYDKDF (reference sequence). The DNA for the CDR3 is TGTGCCACCAGCAGGAAGGACAGGGGTAGCAATCAGCCCCAGCATTTT. Translating it yields CATSRKDRGSNQPQHF. The whole variable domain, filled in from reference TRBV15 and TRBJ1-5, reads DAMVIQNPRYQVTQFGKPVTLSCSQTLNHNVMYWYQQKSSQAPKLLFHYYDKDFNNEADTPDNFQSRRPNTSFCFLDIRSPGLGDTAMYLCATSRKDRGSNQPQHFGDGTRLSIL.